These T cell receptor beta chains were read from a single sample in a study of blood T cell repertoires in COVID-19. TCRdb's table, derived via immunoSEQ multiplex PCR, lists solely in-frame clones and lacks some. Altogether 290,000 or so clones are present, more than 85% being singletons, with the ten largest covering 1.3%. The sequencing input was peripheral blood. These receptors came from a man between 65 and 85 years old with acute or convalescent COVID-19. Each CDR3 is given with its conserved first and last residue. A D gene is named only where the DNA matches it firmly. Clone size is stated in some rows and not others, as once, few, many or a class when expanded.

.,TRBV6-2/TRBV6-3,14,TRBJ1-1,.,CASSYWDKNTEAFF,TGTGCCAGCAGTTACTGGGACAAGAACACTGAAGCTTTCTTT
.,TRBV18,16,TRBJ2-2,TRBD1,CASSPEGQGIAGELFF,TGTGCCAGCTCACCTGAGGGACAGGGAATCGCCGGGGAGCTGTTTTTT
.,TRBV12-3/TRBV12-4,13,TRBJ2-7,.,CASSRQVNYEQYF,TGTGCCAGCAGTCGACAGGTGAACTACGAGCAGTACTTC
.,TRBV29-1,19,TRBJ2-1,TRBD2,CSVARPGLAGAHSYNEQFF,TGCAGCGTTGCTCGACCGGGACTAGCGGGAGCGCACTCCTACAATGAGCAGTTCTTC
.,TRBV29-1,14,TRBJ1-4,TRBD1,CSVGDRSTNEKLFF,TGCAGCGTTGGGGACAGATCGACTAATGAAAAACTGTTTTTT
.,TRBV28,13,TRBJ2-1,.,CAITDSSYNEQFF,TGTGCCATTACAGATAGCTCCTACAATGAGCAGTTCTTC
.,TRBV5-4,15,TRBJ1-4,TRBD1,CASSFRGAGGEKLFF,TGTGCCAGCAGCTTTAGAGGGGCAGGGGGTGAAAAACTGTTTTTT
.,TRBV19,18,TRBJ2-4,.,CASTLGDNPWADKNIQYF,TGTGCCAGTACCTTGGGGGACAACCCTTGGGCGGACAAAAACATTCAGTACTTC
.,TRBV11-2,16,TRBJ2-2,.,CASSTPLARYTGELFF,TGTGCCAGCAGCACCCCCCTAGCGCGATACACCGGGGAGCTGTTTTTT
.,TRBV28,15,TRBJ1-4,.,CASTGRGGYYEKLFF,TGTGCCAGCACCGGCCGGGGGGGCTACTATGAAAAACTGTTTTTT
.,TRBV12-3/TRBV12-4,13,TRBJ1-2,.,CASSSGTHYGYTF,TGTGCCAGCAGTTCCGGGACACACTATGGCTACACCTTC
.,TRBV24-1,15,TRBJ2-7,TRBD2,CATSDLTSGRGEQYF,TGTGCCACCAGTGATTTGACTAGCGGGAGAGGAGAGCAGTACTTC
.,TRBV9,17,TRBJ2-2,TRBD2,CASSVVSGRTDTGELFF,TGTGCCAGCAGCGTAGTTAGCGGGAGGACGGACACCGGGGAGCTGTTTTTT
.,TRBV28,11,TRBJ2-5,.,CASSGQETQYF,TGTGCCAGCAGCGGGCAAGAGACCCAGTACTTC
.,TRBV7-2,14,TRBJ2-7,.,CASSASGNSYEQYF,TGTGCCAGCAGCGCCTCCGGGAATTCCTACGAGCAGTACTTC
.,TRBV28,13,TRBJ1-2,TRBD1,CASSSTGPRGYTF,TGTGCCAGCAGTTCGACAGGGCCCCGGGGCTACACCTTC
.,TRBV28,11,TRBJ2-7,.,CASSSRLEQYF,TGTGCCAGCAGTTCTAGATTAGAGCAGTACTTC
few,TRBV6-1,16,TRBJ2-3,TRBD2,CASSAGTSGGPDTQYF,TGTGCCAGCAGTGCTGGGACTAGCGGGGGTCCAGATACGCAGTATTTT
once,TRBV6-2/TRBV6-3,14,TRBJ1-2,TRBD1,CASSHQDRGTGYTF,TGTGCCAGCAGTCACCAAGACAGGGGAACTGGCTACACCTTC
.,TRBV6-5,15,TRBJ1-4,TRBD1,CASSYTTGVGEKLFF,TGTGCCAGCAGCTACACTACAGGGGTCGGGGAAAAACTGTTTTTT
.,TRBV11-1,15,TRBJ2-1,TRBD2,CASSSTSGGVGEQFF,TGTGCCAGCAGCTCCACTAGCGGGGGGGTGGGTGAGCAGTTCTTC
once,TRBV6-6,13,TRBJ1-2,.,CAGGAWEGYGYTF,TGTGCTGGGGGGGCCTGGGAGGGCTATGGCTACACCTTC
once,TRBV29-1,14,TRBJ2-7,.,CSVEARGRPYEQYF,TGCAGCGTTGAAGCCAGGGGCCGCCCTTACGAGCAGTACTTC
few,TRBV30,15,TRBJ1-1,.,CAWSFAGNANTEAFF,TGTGCCTGGAGTTTCGCAGGGAATGCGAACACTGAAGCTTTCTTT
.,TRBV6-5,15,TRBJ1-1,.,CASSYFGNPNTEAFF,TGTGCCAGCAGTTACTTCGGGAACCCGAACACTGAAGCTTTCTTT
.,TRBV7-6,15,TRBJ2-2,.,CASSLPSPNTGELFF,TGTGCCAGCAGCTTACCCTCTCCTAACACCGGGGAGCTGTTTTTT
.,TRBV27,16,TRBJ1-2,TRBD1,CASSLFPRQGSYGYTF,TGTGCCAGCAGTTTATTTCCCCGACAGGGCAGCTATGGCTACACCTTC
.,TRBV11-2,15,TRBJ2-1,TRBD2,CASSSGLYSYNEQFF,TGTGCCAGCAGCTCGGGACTATATTCCTACAATGAGCAGTTCTTC
few,TRBV7-6,16,TRBJ1-6,TRBD1,CASSGGTGFSNSPLHF,TGTGCCAGCAGCGGAGGGACAGGGTTTTCTAATTCACCCCTCCACTTT
.,TRBV28,14,TRBJ2-7,TRBD1,CATDRQGPSYEQYF,TGTGCCACCGACAGACAGGGGCCGTCCTACGAGCAGTACTTC
.,TRBV9,13,TRBJ1-1,.,CASNRGSGTEAFF,TGTGCCAGCAATAGGGGGAGCGGCACTGAAGCTTTCTTT
.,TRBV3-1/TRBV3-2,23,TRBJ1-5,TRBD1,CASSLVLHAPRTGAPSCNQPQHF,TGTGCCAGCAGCCTCGTCCTCCATGCCCCTCGGACAGGGGCCCCTTCGTGCAATCAGCCCCAGCATTTT
once,TRBV5-1,15,TRBJ2-7,TRBD1,CASSTSGGNSGEQYF,TGCGCCAGCAGCACGTCAGGGGGCAATAGTGGCGAGCAGTACTTC
.,TRBV23-1,20,TRBJ2-2,.,CASSQRRWRGGEYPRGELFF,TGCGCCAGCAGTCAAAGGCGGTGGAGGGGGGGGGAATACCCACGCGGGGAGCTGTTTTTT
.,TRBV28,13,TRBJ1-1,.,CASSLAGFTEAFF,TGTGCCAGCAGTTTAGCGGGGTTCACTGAAGCTTTCTTT
.,TRBV5-4,14,TRBJ2-3,.,CASSPGLPEDTQYF,TGTGCCAGCAGCCCGGGACTGCCTGAGGATACGCAGTATTTT
.,TRBV28,13,TRBJ1-1,.,CASTPWGETEAFF,TGTGCCAGCACCCCGTGGGGCGAAACTGAAGCTTTCTTT
once,TRBV2,15,TRBJ2-1,TRBD1,CASSGQGVGKNEQFF,TGTGCCAGCAGTGGACAGGGAGTAGGGAAAAATGAGCAGTTCTTC
.,TRBV19,14,TRBJ1-2,TRBD1,CASSGTGTNYGYTF,TGTGCCAGTAGCGGGACAGGGACTAACTATGGCTACACCTTC
.,TRBV6-5,15,TRBJ2-7,.,CASRTPWGGADEQYF,TGTGCCAGCAGAACGCCGTGGGGGGGCGCGGACGAGCAGTACTTC
few,TRBV6-5,14,TRBJ2-2,TRBD2,CASTFGTRPGELFF,TGTGCCAGCACCTTTGGGACTAGGCCCGGGGAGCTGTTTTTT
.,TRBV19,15,TRBJ1-1,TRBD1,CASSINRQGNTEAFF,TGTGCCAGTAGTATAAACCGACAGGGGAACACTGAAGCTTTCTTT
.,TRBV28,16,TRBJ1-2,.,CASSLGSGSVNYGYTF,TGTGCCAGCAGTTTAGGATCAGGGTCGGTCAACTATGGCTACACCTTC
.,TRBV7-9,14,TRBJ2-5,.,CASSSSIPGETQYF,TGTGCCAGCAGCTCTTCGATCCCCGGGGAGACCCAGTACTTC
.,TRBV5-1,15,TRBJ2-5,TRBD1,CASSLVQGVIETQYF,TGCGCCAGCAGCTTGGTGCAGGGGGTCATAGAGACCCAGTACTTC
.,TRBV11-3,15,TRBJ2-2,TRBD2,CASSNGRALTGELFF,TGTGCCAGCAGCAACGGGAGGGCCCTTACCGGGGAGCTGTTTTTT
.,TRBV6-1,12,TRBJ2-1,TRBD1,CASSETGTVYFF,TGTGCCAGCAGTGAAACCGGGACAGTATATTTCTTC
.,TRBV5-1,15,TRBJ2-5,.,CASSKGGGSQETQYF,TGCGCCAGCAGCAAGGGAGGGGGATCCCAAGAGACCCAGTACTTC
.,TRBV10-3,16,TRBJ2-7,TRBD2,CAISEGTSGPTYEQYF,TGTGCCATCAGTGAGGGGACTAGCGGGCCAACCTACGAGCAGTACTTC
.,TRBV9,17,TRBJ2-7,TRBD2,CASSVAPSGRAVYEQYF,TGTGCCAGCAGCGTAGCCCCTAGCGGGAGGGCCGTTTACGAGCAGTACTTC
.,TRBV11-2,12,TRBJ2-7,.,CASSEDTYEQYF,TGTGCCAGCAGCGAAGACACATACGAGCAGTACTTC
.,TRBV28,14,TRBJ1-1,TRBD1,CASIGGTVNTEAFF,TGTGCCAGCATCGGTGGGACAGTGAACACTGAAGCTTTCTTT
few,TRBV18,17,TRBJ1-5,TRBD1,CASSPGTGGVGNQPQHF,TGTGCCAGCTCCCCCGGGACAGGGGGTGTCGGCAATCAGCCCCAGCATTTT